The next 9 T cell receptor beta chains were all read from a single sample in a study of immune evolution from preneoplasia to lung adenocarcinoma. Method: immunoSEQ multiplex PCR; TCRdb's copy keeps in-frame clones and lacks some. Of 5,000 to 6,000 clones detected, around 80% appear once; the ten largest clones hold roughly 10%. The material sequenced was FFPE normal lung tissue adjacent to the tumor. The receptor source for this set is a person over 45 with lung adenocarcinoma.

The J gene is TRBJ1-2, the V gene TRBV29-1, with D unclear. Per the germline V gene, CDR1 is SQVTM and CDR2 is ANQGSEA. CDR3 length equals 11 residues. V shed 3 bases and J shed 4 bases, with 6 bases lying between them. Here the CDR3 DNA reads TGCAGCGTTGACCAGGCCTATGGCTACACCTTC. Protein: CSVDQAYGYTF.

This clone has only a few counts. V usage is TRBV6-5 and J usage is TRBJ2-2; no reliable D call. CDR1 and CDR2 from the germline V gene are MNHEY and SVGAGI. Trimming stripped 8 bases from V and 6 bases from J, with 19 bases between. The CDR3 spans 15 residues. CDR3 amino acids: CASGVEYRLAGELFF. CDR3 sequence (DNA): TGTGCCAGCGGTGTAGAGTATCGTTTGGCCGGGGAGCTGTTTTTT.

Worth noting for this clone: Different DNA sequences within this sample yield the same CDR3. V is TRBV15 and J is TRBJ2-1, with no clear D. Germline CDR1 is LNHNV and CDR2 is YYDKDF (reference sequence). V was clipped by 0 bases and J by 5 bases, with 8 bases between them. The CDR3 spans 14 residues. CDR3 amino acids: CATSRDGGNNEQFF. The CDR3 DNA follows: TGTGCCACCAGCAGAGACGGTGGAAACAATGAGCAGTTCTTC.

This chain joins TRBV6-5 and TRBJ1-2; 7 bases line up with TRBD1. The CDR3 extends over 14 amino acids. V was clipped by 6 bases and J by 5 bases; unmatched bases: 9. The germline V gene has CDR1 MNHEY and CDR2 SVGAGI. CDR3 DNA sequence: TGTGCCAGCAGACTTTCGACAGGGATATATGGCTACACCTTC. Residues: CASRLSTGIYGYTF.

This clone showed up just a few times. The V and J genes are TRBV12-5 and TRBJ2-6; D not certain. V shed 2 bases and J shed 0 bases, with 8 bases lying between them. Germline-derived CDR1 and CDR2 are LGHNT and FRNRAP. This CDR3 spans 16 amino acids. In DNA, the CDR3 is TGTGCTAGTGGTTTGCCTCGGCCCTCTGGGGCCAACGTCCTGACTTTC. Encoded protein: CASGLPRPSGANVLTF.

The chain joins TRBV5-1 to TRBJ1-2, with 7 bases lining up with TRBD1. The germline gives CDR1 SGHRS, CDR2 YFSETQ. CDR3 length equals 16 residues. With V trimmed by 5 bases and J by 4 bases, 14 bases remained unmatched. The CDR3: CASSIVLSTGRYGYTF. The CDR3 nucleotides are TGCGCCAGCAGTATTGTTCTTTCGACAGGGCGCTATGGCTACACCTTC.

This chain links TRBV28 with TRBJ2-7; TRBD2 matches at 8 bases. CDR3 length: 14 amino acids. V lost 10 bases and J lost 0; bases outside the gene matches: 8. Germline V CDR1 and CDR2: MDHEN, SYDVKM. The CDR3 coding sequence is TGTGCCATCCAGAGCGGGAGCAGCTCCTACGAGCAGTACTTC. Translation gives CAIQSGSSSYEQYF.

V gene TRBV4-1 combines with J gene TRBJ2-5; TRBD1 aligns across 7 bases. This CDR3 spans 16 amino acids. Germline CDR1 is MGHRA and CDR2 is YSYEKL. Unmatched junction bases numbered 7, after V lost 0 bases and J lost 3 bases. CDR3 in DNA: TGCGCCAGCAGCCAAGATCAAACAGGGGAAAAAGAGACCCAGTACTTC. Translated, it gives CASSQDQTGEKETQYF.

V usage is TRBV7-6 and J usage is TRBJ2-5; TRBD1 aligns across 8 bases. Germline V gives CDR1 SGHVS, CDR2 FNYEAQ. The CDR3 sequence is 14 residues long. V gave up 5 bases and J gave up 2 bases; unmatched junction bases: 4. As DNA, the CDR3 is TGTGCCAGCAGCGCTACAGGGGGGCAAGAGACCCAGTACTTC. Its translation: CASSATGGQETQYF. The full variable domain, completed using reference TRBV7-6 and TRBJ2-5, is GAGVSQSPRYKVTKRGQDVALRCDPISGHVSLYWYRQALGQGPEFLTYFNYEAQQDKSGLPNDRFSAERPEGSISTLTIQRTEQRDSAMYRCASSATGGQETQYFGPGTRLLVL.